This T cell receptor (beta chain) is from a study of blood T cell repertoires in COVID-19. The overall study: Nucleic acid was either cDNA or gDNA, and it came from T cells, B-cell-depleted T cells, or PBMCs.

Sequencing was performed with immunoSEQ multiplex PCR; in TCRdb, only in-frame clones are kept and a portion is missing. The profile covers 150,000 to 200,000 clones, with roughly nine tenths appearing a single time and roughly 20% taken by the ten largest. Germline assignment: CDR1 SGHNT and CDR2 YENEEA. V was clipped by 6 bases and J by 10 bases; unmatched bases: 7. This CDR3 is built from 12 residues. Sequenced material: peripheral blood. The rearrangement joins TRBV11-3 to TRBJ1-1, with TRBD1 matching 8 bases. The clonotype comes from a man between 65 and 85 years old with active or convalescent COVID-19. For the CDR3, the DNA is TGTGCCAGCAGTCGCAGGGGGCAAGGAGCTTTCTTT. Translation gives CASSRRGQGAFF.